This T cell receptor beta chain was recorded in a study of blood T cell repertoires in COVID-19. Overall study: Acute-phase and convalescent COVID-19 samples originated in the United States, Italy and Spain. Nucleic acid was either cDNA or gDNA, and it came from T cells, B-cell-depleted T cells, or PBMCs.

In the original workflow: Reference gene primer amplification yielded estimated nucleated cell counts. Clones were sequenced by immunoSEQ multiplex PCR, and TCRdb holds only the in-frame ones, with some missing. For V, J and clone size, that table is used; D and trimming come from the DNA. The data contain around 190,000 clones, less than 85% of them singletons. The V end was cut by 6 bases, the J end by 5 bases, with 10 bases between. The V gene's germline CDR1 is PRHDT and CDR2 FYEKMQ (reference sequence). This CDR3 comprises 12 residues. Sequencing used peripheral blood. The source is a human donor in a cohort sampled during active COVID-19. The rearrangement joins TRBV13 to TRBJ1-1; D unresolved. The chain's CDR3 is CASRGPGTEAFF. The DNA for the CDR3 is TGTGCCAGCAGAGGTCCGGGGACTGAAGCTTTCTTT. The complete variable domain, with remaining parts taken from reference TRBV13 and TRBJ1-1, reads AAGVIQSPRHLIKEKRETATLKCYPIPRHDTVYWYQQGPGQDPQFLISFYEKMQSDKGSIPDRFSAQQFSDYHSELNMSSLELGDSALYFCASRGPGTEAFFGQGTRLTVV.